These T cell receptor beta chains were read from a single sample in a study of radiotherapy plus CTLA-4 blockade in lung cancer. Assay: immunoSEQ multiplex PCR; the TCRdb copy retains only in-frame clones and omits some. Of some 96,000 clones detected, just over 85% appear once; the ten largest clones hold 4.5% to 6%. The sample in question was peripheral blood, obtained from a patient treated with radiotherapy plus ipilimumab. The source of these receptors is a human donor with non-small cell lung cancer that progressed on radiotherapy plus ipilimumab. The CDR3 runs from the conserved cysteine through the conserved F or W. Each record gives: clone size, J gene, V gene, D gene, CDR3 DNA, CDR3 protein. The D gene is left open where the match is weak. A clone size is listed for some rows: how often the clone was seen (once, few, many), or a class if it is expanded.

abundance: -
j_gene: TRBJ2-3
v_gene: TRBV5-1
d_gene: TRBD2
CDR3nt: TGCGCCAGCAGCCCGGGACTAGCGGGAGTCACAGATACGCAGTATTTT
CDR3aa: CASSPGLAGVTDTQYF

abundance: -
j_gene: TRBJ2-7
v_gene: TRBV11-2
d_gene: TRBD1
CDR3nt: TGTGCCAGCAGCTCCCTCGACAGGGGCCCCTACGAGCAGTACTTC
CDR3aa: CASSSLDRGPYEQYF

abundance: -
j_gene: TRBJ1-1
v_gene: TRBV9
d_gene: TRBD1
CDR3nt: TGTGCCAGCAGCGTGGGGACAGGGGGGAACACTGAAGCTTTCTTT
CDR3aa: CASSVGTGGNTEAFF

abundance: -
j_gene: TRBJ2-3
v_gene: TRBV2
d_gene: -
CDR3nt: TGTGCCAGCACCCGCACAGATACGCAGTATTTT
CDR3aa: CASTRTDTQYF

abundance: -
j_gene: TRBJ1-2
v_gene: TRBV28
d_gene: -
CDR3nt: TGTGCCAGCAGTTTATCCCAGGAGGATGGCTACACCTTC
CDR3aa: CASSLSQEDGYTF

abundance: -
j_gene: TRBJ1-1
v_gene: TRBV2
d_gene: -
CDR3nt: TGTGCCAGCAGCGCACAGGGAGTTGACACTGAAGCTTTCTTT
CDR3aa: CASSAQGVDTEAFF

abundance: -
j_gene: TRBJ2-5
v_gene: TRBV29-1
d_gene: TRBD1
CDR3nt: TGCAGCGTTCATGTAAGATTGGGACAGAAAGAGACCCAGTACTTC
CDR3aa: CSVHVRLGQKETQYF

abundance: -
j_gene: TRBJ2-6
v_gene: TRBV6-1
d_gene: TRBD2
CDR3nt: TGTGCCAGCAGTGTAGCGGGAGGGAGGGCTGGGGCCAACGTCCTGACTTTC
CDR3aa: CASSVAGGRAGANVLTF

abundance: -
j_gene: TRBJ2-1
v_gene: TRBV11-3
d_gene: TRBD2
CDR3nt: TGTGCCAGCAGCTTTGCGGGAGGGTCGTCCTACAATGAGCAGTTCTTC
CDR3aa: CASSFAGGSSYNEQFF

abundance: -
j_gene: TRBJ2-1
v_gene: TRBV7-8
d_gene: -
CDR3nt: TGTGCCAGCAGCTTTGGAAACTACAATGAGCAGTTCTTC
CDR3aa: CASSFGNYNEQFF

abundance: -
j_gene: TRBJ2-2
v_gene: TRBV9
d_gene: -
CDR3nt: TGTGCCAGCAGCGTAGCGGTCGGGGAGCTGTTTTTT
CDR3aa: CASSVAVGELFF

abundance: -
j_gene: TRBJ2-2
v_gene: TRBV7-9
d_gene: TRBD1
CDR3nt: TGTGCCAGCAGTCAAGGGGGCTTAGGCACCGGGGAGCTGTTTTTT
CDR3aa: CASSQGGLGTGELFF

abundance: -
j_gene: TRBJ1-2
v_gene: TRBV11-3
d_gene: -
CDR3nt: TGTGCCAGCAGCTTAGACCCCGTCGCCCAGGCCTTC
CDR3aa: CASSLDPVAQAF

abundance: -
j_gene: TRBJ1-2
v_gene: TRBV29-1
d_gene: -
CDR3nt: TGCAGCGCCCTAACCGGGGCTCATGGCTACACCTTC
CDR3aa: CSALTGAHGYTF

abundance: -
j_gene: TRBJ1-1
v_gene: TRBV18
d_gene: -
CDR3nt: TGTGCCAGCTCACCGACGGGCAGAGAAGCTTTCTTT
CDR3aa: CASSPTGREAFF

abundance: few
j_gene: TRBJ2-1
v_gene: TRBV27
d_gene: -
CDR3nt: TGTGCCAGCAGTTCCGGTCCCTACTACAATGAGCAGTTCTTC
CDR3aa: CASSSGPYYNEQFF

abundance: -
j_gene: TRBJ1-1
v_gene: TRBV29-1
d_gene: -
CDR3nt: TGCAGCGTACCGGTGAACACTGAAGCTTTCTTT
CDR3aa: CSVPVNTEAFF

abundance: -
j_gene: TRBJ1-2
v_gene: TRBV7-9
d_gene: -
CDR3nt: TGTGCCAGCAGCTTAGACCTGGGGGGAGGCTACACCTTC
CDR3aa: CASSLDLGGGYTF

abundance: -
j_gene: TRBJ1-5
v_gene: TRBV2
d_gene: TRBD1
CDR3nt: TGTGCCAGCAGTCCCGGGACAGGGGGATTTCAGCCCCAGCATTTT
CDR3aa: CASSPGTGGFQPQHF

abundance: -
j_gene: TRBJ2-7
v_gene: TRBV6-1
d_gene: TRBD1
CDR3nt: TGTGCCAGCTTTGACAGGGCGAGCTCCTACGAGCAGTACTTC
CDR3aa: CASFDRASSYEQYF

abundance: -
j_gene: TRBJ2-7
v_gene: TRBV5-8
d_gene: -
CDR3nt: TGTGCCAGCAGCTTGTACAGGCCGTACCTCTCCTACGAGCAGTACTTC
CDR3aa: CASSLYRPYLSYEQYF

abundance: -
j_gene: TRBJ2-1
v_gene: TRBV5-1
d_gene: TRBD2
CDR3nt: TGCGCCAGCAGCTTGGGGGACTATTCCAATGAGCAGTTCTTC
CDR3aa: CASSLGDYSNEQFF

abundance: -
j_gene: TRBJ1-5
v_gene: TRBV6-5
d_gene: TRBD1
CDR3nt: TGTGCCAGCACCCCCGCAACAGGGGGTCAGCCCCAGCATTTT
CDR3aa: CASTPATGGQPQHF

abundance: once
j_gene: TRBJ2-3
v_gene: TRBV7-9
d_gene: -
CDR3nt: TGTGCCAGCAGCTTAACAGGTACCACAGATACGCAGTATTTT
CDR3aa: CASSLTGTTDTQYF

abundance: -
j_gene: TRBJ1-4
v_gene: TRBV9
d_gene: -
CDR3nt: TGTGCCAGCAGCGTAGGGTTGGTCGGTGAAAAACTGTTTTTT
CDR3aa: CASSVGLVGEKLFF

abundance: -
j_gene: TRBJ2-1
v_gene: TRBV5-1
d_gene: -
CDR3nt: TGCGCCAGCAGCCCCTTGGACTCGTACAATGAGCAGTTCTTC
CDR3aa: CASSPLDSYNEQFF

abundance: -
j_gene: TRBJ1-1
v_gene: TRBV19
d_gene: -
CDR3nt: TGTGCCAGTAGTATAGATCGGGGGGTAAACACTGAAGCTTTCTTT
CDR3aa: CASSIDRGVNTEAFF

abundance: -
j_gene: TRBJ1-2
v_gene: TRBV30
d_gene: TRBD1
CDR3nt: TGTGCCTGGAGTGTAAAAGCAGGGGGCAATGGCTACACCTTC
CDR3aa: CAWSVKAGGNGYTF

abundance: -
j_gene: TRBJ2-1
v_gene: TRBV27
d_gene: -
CDR3nt: TGTGCCAGCAGTTTGGGCTTTACCTCCGCAATCACCTACAATGAGCAGTTCTTC
CDR3aa: CASSLGFTSAITYNEQFF

abundance: once
j_gene: TRBJ1-2
v_gene: TRBV11-3
d_gene: -
CDR3nt: TGTGCCAGCAGCTACACGTACAGGGAGAACTATGGCTACACCTTC
CDR3aa: CASSYTYRENYGYTF

abundance: -
j_gene: TRBJ2-7
v_gene: TRBV11-2
d_gene: TRBD2
CDR3nt: TGTGCCAGCAGACCCAGACTAGCCGGGGAGCAGTACTTC
CDR3aa: CASRPRLAGEQYF

abundance: -
j_gene: TRBJ1-4
v_gene: TRBV14
d_gene: -
CDR3nt: TGTGCCAGCAGCCAAGATATCAGGGGAGGTGAAAAACTGTTTTTT
CDR3aa: CASSQDIRGGEKLFF

abundance: -
j_gene: TRBJ2-5
v_gene: TRBV27
d_gene: -
CDR3nt: TGTGCCAGCAGTTTCACAGAGAAACAAGAGACCCAGTACTTC
CDR3aa: CASSFTEKQETQYF

abundance: -
j_gene: TRBJ1-5
v_gene: TRBV7-9
d_gene: -
CDR3nt: TGTGCCAGCAGCTTAGAAGGTCAGCCCCAGCATTTT
CDR3aa: CASSLEGQPQHF

abundance: -
j_gene: TRBJ1-2
v_gene: TRBV15
d_gene: TRBD1
CDR3nt: TGTGCCACCAGCAGAGATAGGGGGCAGGCCGGGGGCTACACCTTC
CDR3aa: CATSRDRGQAGGYTF

abundance: -
j_gene: TRBJ2-5
v_gene: TRBV5-1
d_gene: -
CDR3nt: TGCGCCAGCAGCTTGGCCCTCCAAGAGACCCAGTACTTC
CDR3aa: CASSLALQETQYF